The next 8 T cell receptor beta chains were all read from a single sample in a study of blood T cell repertoires in COVID-19. The repertoire was sequenced with immunoSEQ multiplex PCR; TCRdb's copy has only in-frame clones and lacks some. There are 70,000 to 95,000 clones in the sample; about 81% occur only once, and 13% lies in the top ten. Sequencing used peripheral blood. These receptors all stem from a human donor in a cohort sampled during active COVID-19.

This chain links TRBV27 with TRBJ2-3, with D maybe TRBD2 (6 bases). This CDR3 has 16 residues. V was clipped by 2 bases and J by 3 bases, with 15 bases between them. Germline assignment: CDR1 MNHEY and CDR2 SMNVEV (reference sequence). In nucleotides, the CDR3 is TGTGCCAGCAGTTTAGGGGGGAGACCTCCTACAGATACGCAGTATTTT. Its protein product is CASSLGGRPPTDTQYF.

The CDR3 loop reads CASSLGLAGVTDTQYF. CDR3 in DNA: TGCGCCAGCAGCTTGGGACTAGCGGGGGTCACAGATACGCAGTATTTT. The gene calls are TRBV5-1 and TRBJ2-3; 12 bases map to TRBD2. With 0 bases clipped from V and 2 bases from J, the junction kept 1 base outside the gene matches. The CDR3 contains 16 residues. Germline V gene sequence: CDR1 SGHRS, CDR2 YFSETQ. Filled out from reference TRBV5-1 and TRBJ2-3, the complete variable domain reads KAGVTQTPRYLIKTRGQQVTLSCSPISGHRSVSWYQQTPGQGLQFLFEYFSETQRNKGNFPGRFSGRQFSNSRSEMNVSTLELGDSALYLCASSLGLAGVTDTQYFGPGTRLTVL.

V and J are TRBV27 and TRBJ2-3; D is possibly TRBD1 (6 bases). V lost 5 bases, J lost 0 bases, and 9 bases lay in between. Germline V CDR1 and CDR2: MNHEY, SMNVEV (reference sequence). The CDR3 runs to 14 residues. CDR3 nucleotide sequence: TGTGCCAGCAGTCGGCAGGGGAGCACAGATACGCAGTATTTT. Amino acid sequence: CASSRQGSTDTQYF.

This clone came up a few times. J is TRBJ2-6 and V is TRBV5-1; D possibly corresponds to TRBD1 (5 bases). This CDR3 has 16 amino acids. Trimming shortened V by 2 bases and J by 2 bases, and 11 bases separated the two germline ends. Germline lookup yields CDR1 SGHRS and CDR2 YFSETQ. CDR3 in DNA: TGCGCCAGCAGCTTCTTAACAGGTACTGGGGCCAACGTCCTGACTTTC. Protein product: CASSFLTGTGANVLTF.

This clone appeared a single time. The CDR3 protein is CASSLPSFEQYF. The DNA for the CDR3 is TGCGCCAGCAGCTTGCCTTCTTTCGAGCAGTACTTC. The rearrangement links TRBV5-1 to TRBJ2-7; D gene ambiguous. This CDR3 has 12 residues. Trimming left V 1 base short and J 6 bases short, with 8 bases between. From germline, CDR1 is SGHRS and CDR2 YFSETQ.

The table lists this clone with a few counts. J is TRBJ2-2 and V is TRBV7-3, with 9 bases aligning to TRBD2. Trimming removed 4 bases from V and 7 bases from J; junction bases left unmatched: 13. CDR1 SGHTA and CDR2 FQGTGA come from the germline V gene. CDR3 size: 17 residues. The CDR3 DNA reads TGTGCCAGCAGCTCGTTAGCGGGGGCCAGGGTAGGCGGGGAGCTGTTTTTT. Residues: CASSSLAGARVGGELFF.

V usage is TRBV7-2 and J usage is TRBJ2-5; maybe TRBD1 (6 bases). V lost 2 bases and J lost 4, with 11 bases in between. This CDR3 contains 14 residues. Germline CDR1 and CDR2: SGHTA and FQGNSA. DNA for the CDR3: TGTGCCAGCAGCTTACAGCAGGGGTCAGAGACCCAGTACTTC. Its translation is CASSLQQGSETQYF.

V is TRBV19 and J is TRBJ2-3, with 11 bases identical to TRBD2. Per the germline V gene, CDR1 is LNHDA and CDR2 is SQIVND (reference sequence). The ends lost 7 bases at V and 3 bases at J; junction bases unmatched: 3. The CDR3 is made up of 14 amino acids. The CDR3 loop is CASTLAGGTDTQYF. The CDR3 coding sequence is TGTGCCAGTACTCTAGCGGGGGGAACAGATACGCAGTATTTT. Drawing the rest from reference TRBV19 and TRBJ2-3, the complete variable domain is DGGITQSPKYLFRKEGQNVTLSCEQNLNHDAMYWYRQDPGQGLRLIYYSQIVNDFQKGDIAEGYSVSREKKESFPLTVTSAQKNPTAFYLCASTLAGGTDTQYFGPGTRLTVL.